The 26 T cell receptor beta chains below come from one sample, sequenced in a study of T cells after yellow fever vaccination. Each CDR3 protein gets one entry after TCRdb re-called the 5' RACE reads with MiXCR. The sample has under 600,000 distinct CDR3 sequences; 13% are singletons. Sequenced material: PBMCs, taken on the day of the yellow fever booster vaccination. These receptors were collected from a young man who received the YFV17D yellow fever vaccine.

This clonotype has a handful of counts. The J gene is TRBJ1-1, the V gene TRBV30; 7 bases are a match to TRBD1. This CDR3 has 13 residues. Germline CDR1 and CDR2: GTSNPN and SVGIG (reference sequence). The junction had 9 bases not matched to a gene; V was cut back by 7 bases and J by 4 bases. The CDR3 DNA reads TGTGCCTCGCTGCAGGGGGGAGGCACTGAAGCTTTCTTT. Encoded protein: CASLQGGGTEAFF.

This clonotype has only a few counts. The chain recombines TRBV25-1 with TRBJ1-1; TRBD1 aligns across 7 bases. J lost 4 bases, V lost 2 bases, and 4 bases had no gene match. The CDR3 sequence is 14 residues long. Germline V lookup: CDR1 MGHDK, CDR2 SYGVNS. This CDR3 reads CASSEKGAGTEAFF. The CDR3 DNA reads as TGTGCCAGCAGTGAAAAGGGGGCCGGCACTGAAGCTTTCTTT.

The chain links TRBV10-3 to TRBJ2-1, with 10 bases matching TRBD2. Germline V CDR1 and CDR2: ENHRY, SYGVKD. The trim removed 3 bases at V and 7 bases at J, leaving 3 bases unmatched. CDR3 length: 14 residues. The chain's CDR3 is CAISDLAGVNEQFF. The CDR3 DNA reads TGTGCCATCAGTGACCTAGCGGGAGTGAATGAGCAGTTCTTC.

The chain has TRBV7-9 and TRBJ1-1, with D possibly TRBD1 on 5 matching bases. Germline V gene data show CDR1 as SEHNR and CDR2 as FQNEAQ (reference sequence). Between the trimmed V and J ends, which lost 5 bases and 11 bases, there was a span of 15 bases. The length of the CDR3 is 12 residues. As DNA, the CDR3 is TGTGCCAGCAGCCAGGGACGCTCTGGGGCTTTCTTT. It codes for CASSQGRSGAFF.

The chain couples TRBV28 to TRBJ2-7; possibly TRBD1 or TRBD2 for D (5 bases each). V was pared by 7 bases and J by 2 bases, with 18 bases between. Germline CDR1 MDHEN, CDR2 SYDVKM. This CDR3 region has 15 residues. The CDR3 DNA is TGTGCCAGCAACGGGTCGGGGACGGCCACCTACGAGCAGTACTTC. This translates into CASNGSGTATYEQYF.

This clonotype showed up just a few times. This sequence joins TRBV15 and TRBJ2-1; 7 bases line up with TRBD2. V shed 1 base and J 9 bases; nucleotides not matched to a gene: 9. CDR3 length: 15 amino acids. Germline V CDR1 and CDR2: LNHNV, YYDKDF (reference sequence). For the CDR3, the DNA is TGTGCCACCAGCAGAGTTGGGGGGGGACGGGGTGAGCAGTTCTTC. It specifies CATSRVGGGRGEQFF.

This clonotype turned up a few times. This chain links TRBV5-1 with TRBJ2-1, with 10 bases lining up with TRBD2. The germline gives CDR1 SGHRS, CDR2 YFSETQ. The CDR3 covers 15 residues. V shed 4 bases, J shed 4 bases, and the junction held 5 bases outside the gene matches. CDR3 sequence: CASSTTSGLYNEQFF. Here the CDR3 DNA reads TGCGCCAGCAGCACGACTAGCGGGCTTTACAATGAGCAGTTCTTC.

The sample holds a few counts of this clonotype. The CDR3 region is CAWIRRGATYEQYF. The CDR3 coding sequence is TGTGCCTGGATCCGCAGGGGTGCGACCTACGAGCAGTACTTC. The V and J genes are TRBV30 and TRBJ2-7; weak D call: TRBD1 (6 bases). The CDR3 runs 14 residues. Germline CDR1 is GTSNPN and CDR2 is SVGIG (reference sequence). Trimming removed 4 bases at V and 2 bases at J, with 15 bases between.

This clonotype was picked up a small number of times. The rearrangement joins TRBV12-3 or TRBV12-4 to TRBJ2-5; D unclear. Trimming left V 6 bases short and J 6 bases short, with 14 bases between. This CDR3 comprises 13 residues. CDR3 sequence: CASSPGFRQTQYF. DNA of the CDR3: TGTGCCAGCAGCCCCGGGTTCCGGCAGACCCAGTACTTC.

This sequence joins TRBV5-1 and TRBJ2-5; TRBD1 matches at 8 bases. Trimming removed 4 bases from V and 0 bases from J; junction bases left unmatched: 14. The CDR3 has 18 residues. CDR1 is SGHRS and CDR2 is YFSETQ in the germline V gene. The CDR3, as DNA: TGCGCCAGCAGCAGAACCCCGGGACAGGTGATGGACCAAGAGACCCAGTACTTC. This encodes CASSRTPGQVMDQETQYF. The full variable domain, with the rest looked up from reference TRBV5-1 and TRBJ2-5, is KAGVTQTPRYLIKTRGQQVTLSCSPISGHRSVSWYQQTPGQGLQFLFEYFSETQRNKGNFPGRFSGRQFSNSRSEMNVSTLELGDSALYLCASSRTPGQVMDQETQYFGPGTRLLVL.

The table lists this clonotype with a few counts. This sequence joins TRBV24-1 and TRBJ2-5; D tentatively reads TRBD1 or TRBD2 (5 bases each). V dropped 4 bases and J dropped 5 bases, with 13 bases sitting between them. The CDR3 has 14 amino acids. CDR1 and CDR2 from the germline V gene are KGHDR and SFDVKD. In DNA, the CDR3 is TGTGCCACCAGTGAATCGGGACGGGCGGAGACCCAGTACTTC. Translating it yields CATSESGRAETQYF.

The sample holds a few counts of this clonotype. This sequence joins TRBV6-5 and TRBJ2-2; D might be TRBD2 (6 bases). V dropped 2 bases and J dropped 7 bases, with 17 bases sitting between them. The CDR3 is 16 residues long. Germline CDR1 is MNHEY and CDR2 is SVGAGI. The chain's CDR3 is CASSYAGSGRIGELFF. In DNA, the CDR3 is TGTGCCAGCAGTTACGCAGGGAGCGGGCGGATCGGGGAGCTGTTTTTT.

The J gene is TRBJ2-5, the V gene TRBV29-1; TRBD2 matches at 15 bases. The CDR3 contains 15 residues. Germline V gene data show CDR1 as SQVTM and CDR2 as ANQGSEA. The junction had 5 bases not matched to a gene; V was cut back by 5 bases and J by 4 bases. In nucleotides, the CDR3 is TGCAGCGTTAATGGACTAGCGGGAGGGATAGAGACCCAGTACTTC. Translated, it gives CSVNGLAGGIETQYF.

This clonotype was found a few times. The V gene is TRBV5-1, the J gene TRBJ1-2, with D unresolved. The germline V gene has CDR1 SGHRS and CDR2 YFSETQ. The germline V and J ends were trimmed by 0 bases and 2 bases, with 17 bases remaining between them. The CDR3 is 17 residues long. The CDR3 here is CASSLGHQIDANYGYTF. For the CDR3, the DNA is TGCGCCAGCAGCTTGGGACACCAAATCGACGCGAACTATGGCTACACCTTC. Using reference TRBV5-1 and TRBJ1-2 for the parts outside the CDR3, the full variable domain is KAGVTQTPRYLIKTRGQQVTLSCSPISGHRSVSWYQQTPGQGLQFLFEYFSETQRNKGNFPGRFSGRQFSNSRSEMNVSTLELGDSALYLCASSLGHQIDANYGYTFGSGTRLTVV.

This clonotype was found a few times. This chain's CDR3 is CASSEPGRGGNEQFF. The CDR3 DNA follows: TGTGCCAGCTCAGAACCGGGACGGGGGGGCAATGAGCAGTTCTTC. The chain couples TRBV18 to TRBJ2-1; TRBD2 matches 8 bases. The CDR3 is 15 amino acids. Looked up from germline, CDR1 is KGHSH and CDR2 is LQKENI. The V segment lost 5 bases and the J segment 6 bases; nucleotides outside the gene matches: 9.

The genes are TRBV12-5 and TRBJ2-1; D is undetermined. V gave up 0 bases and J gave up 5 bases, with 11 bases separating them. The CDR3 length is 15 residues. Germline CDR1 is LGHNT and CDR2 is FRNRAP. CDR3 coding DNA: TGTGCTAGTGGTTTGGTATTACAGAAAAACAATGAGCAGTTCTTC. It translates to CASGLVLQKNNEQFF.

V is TRBV5-1 and J is TRBJ1-6; weak D call: TRBD1 (5 bases). V shed 4 bases and J shed 8 bases, with 7 bases lying between them. The CDR3 extends over 12 amino acids. Germline CDR1 SGHRS, CDR2 YFSETQ. CDR3 DNA: TGCGCCAGCAGCATAGGGGATTCACCCCTCCACTTT. Its protein product is CASSIGDSPLHF.

This clonotype was counted only a few times. J is TRBJ1-2 and V is TRBV10-3; D is uncertain. The V end was cut by 2 bases, the J end by 9 bases, with 10 bases between. CDR3 size: 12 residues. Germline V CDR1 and CDR2: ENHRY, SYGVKD. CDR3 sequence: CAISEGPDRYTF. CDR3 bases: TGTGCCATCAGTGAGGGGCCAGATCGCTACACCTTC.

This clonotype appeared many times. The chain carries TRBV5-1 and TRBJ2-7; D is unclear. V was shortened by 5 bases and J by 6 bases, with 18 bases between the two germline ends. CDR3 length: 14 amino acids. CDR1 is SGHRS, CDR2 YFSETQ, per germline. CDR3 coding DNA: TGCGCCAGCAGTAGTAAGGAAGGATATGGCGAGCAGTACTTC. This sequence encodes CASSSKEGYGEQYF. Complete variable domain (other parts from reference TRBV5-1 and TRBJ2-7): KAGVTQTPRYLIKTRGQQVTLSCSPISGHRSVSWYQQTPGQGLQFLFEYFSETQRNKGNFPGRFSGRQFSNSRSEMNVSTLELGDSALYLCASSSKEGYGEQYFGPGTRLTVT.

The chain couples TRBV7-8 to TRBJ2-7, with D unclear. Germline V lookup: CDR1 SGHVS, CDR2 FQNEAQ. The germline V and J ends were trimmed by 1 base and 2 bases, with 9 bases remaining between them. The CDR3 totals 14 residues. CDR3 region: CASSLGPQTYEQYF. CDR3 nucleotides: TGTGCCAGCAGCTTAGGTCCCCAAACCTACGAGCAGTACTTC.

This clonotype was counted at least ten times. The V and J genes are TRBV5-1 and TRBJ2-7; TRBD1 matches 10 bases. This CDR3 spans 15 amino acids. Trimming removed 4 bases from V and 0 bases from J; junction bases left unmatched: 4. Germline V gene sequence: CDR1 SGHRS, CDR2 YFSETQ. For the CDR3, the DNA is TGCGCCAGCAGCGGGGACAGGGGTTTCTCCTACGAGCAGTACTTC. It is translated as CASSGDRGFSYEQYF.

This chain links TRBV12-3 or TRBV12-4 with TRBJ1-1, with a weak D call TRBD1 (5 bases). Trimming took 3 bases from V and 2 from J, leaving 10 bases between them. The CDR3 has 14 residues. The CDR3 loop reads CASSFRDFNTEAFF. As DNA, the CDR3 is TGTGCCAGCAGTTTCCGGGACTTCAACACTGAAGCTTTCTTT.

The chain carries TRBV10-2 and TRBJ2-1; D is uncertain. Germline CDR1 is WSHSY and CDR2 is SAAADI. The CDR3 sequence is 11 residues long. V lost 2 bases and J lost 9, with 5 bases in between. The CDR3 is CASSENGEQFF. Written as DNA, the CDR3 is TGCGCCAGCAGTGAGAACGGTGAGCAGTTCTTC.

This clonotype showed up just a few times. The rearrangement links TRBV13 to TRBJ2-3; 7 bases are shared with TRBD2. The CDR3 spans 14 residues. The J segment lost 5 bases and the V segment lost 1 base, leaving 3 bases of the junction unmatched. CDR1 is PRHDT and CDR2 is FYEKMQ in the germline V gene (reference sequence). This CDR3 reads CASSLDGGRDTQYF. In nucleotides, the CDR3 is TGTGCCAGCAGCTTAGATGGCGGGAGAGATACGCAGTATTTT.

This chain links TRBV29-1 with TRBJ2-7; D is ambiguous. Between the trimmed V and J ends, which lost 1 base and 0 bases, there was a span of 7 bases. CDR1 is SQVTM and CDR2 is ANQGSEA in the germline V gene. This CDR3 region has 13 residues. In nucleotides, the CDR3 is TGCAGCGTTGAAGGTAGTTCCTCCTACGAGCAGTACTTC. Translation gives CSVEGSSSYEQYF.

This clonotype occurred a few times. V and J are TRBV5-1 and TRBJ2-4, with a tentative D call TRBD2 (5 bases). Germline loops: CDR1 SGHRS, CDR2 YFSETQ. Trimming took 7 bases from V and 5 from J, leaving 19 bases between them. This CDR3 is 15 amino acids long. The CDR3 sequence is CASCRGIFTENIQYF. The CDR3, as DNA: TGCGCCAGCTGTCGGGGAATTTTTACGGAAAACATTCAGTACTTC.